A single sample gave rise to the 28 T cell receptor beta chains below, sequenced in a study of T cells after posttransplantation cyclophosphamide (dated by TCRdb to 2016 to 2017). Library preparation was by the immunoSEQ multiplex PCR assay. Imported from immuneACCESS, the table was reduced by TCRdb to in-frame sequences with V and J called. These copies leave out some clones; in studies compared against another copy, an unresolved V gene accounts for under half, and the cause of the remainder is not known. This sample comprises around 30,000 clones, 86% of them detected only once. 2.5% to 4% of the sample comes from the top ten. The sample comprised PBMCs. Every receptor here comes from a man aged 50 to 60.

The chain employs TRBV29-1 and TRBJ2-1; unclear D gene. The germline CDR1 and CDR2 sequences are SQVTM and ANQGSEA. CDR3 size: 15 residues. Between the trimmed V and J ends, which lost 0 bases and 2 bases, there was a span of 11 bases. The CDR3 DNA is TGCAGCGTTGAAGATCCCTCCCGGGCCTACAATGAGCAGTTCTTC. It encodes CSVEDPSRAYNEQFF.

The CDR3 region is CASSTETGRGHGYTF. CDR3 nucleotides: TGTGCCAGTAGCACCGAGACAGGGAGAGGGCATGGCTACACCTTC. This sequence joins TRBV19 and TRBJ1-2; 7 nucleotides agree with TRBD1. The CDR3 spans 15 residues. J lost 6 bases, V lost 6 bases, and 13 bases had no gene match. The germline gives CDR1 LNHDA, CDR2 SQIVND (reference sequence).

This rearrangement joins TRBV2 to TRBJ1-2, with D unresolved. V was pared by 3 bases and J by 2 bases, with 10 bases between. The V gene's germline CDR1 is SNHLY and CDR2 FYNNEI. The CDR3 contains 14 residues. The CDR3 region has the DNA TGTGCCAGCAGTGAGGTGTCGGTAAACTATGGCTACACCTTC. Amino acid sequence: CASSEVSVNYGYTF.

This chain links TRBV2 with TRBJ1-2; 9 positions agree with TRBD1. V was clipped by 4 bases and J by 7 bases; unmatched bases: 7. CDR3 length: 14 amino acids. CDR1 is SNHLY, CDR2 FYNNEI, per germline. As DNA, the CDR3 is TGTGCCAGCAGTGGGGTACAGGGGGCGTTTGGCTACACCTTC. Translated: CASSGVQGAFGYTF.

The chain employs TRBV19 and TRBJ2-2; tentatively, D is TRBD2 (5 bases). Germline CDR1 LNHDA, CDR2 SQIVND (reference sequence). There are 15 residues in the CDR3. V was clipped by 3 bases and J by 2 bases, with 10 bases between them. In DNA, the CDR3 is TGTGCCAGTAGTATCCCTCCGGGAAACACCGGGGAGCTGTTTTTT. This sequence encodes CASSIPPGNTGELFF.

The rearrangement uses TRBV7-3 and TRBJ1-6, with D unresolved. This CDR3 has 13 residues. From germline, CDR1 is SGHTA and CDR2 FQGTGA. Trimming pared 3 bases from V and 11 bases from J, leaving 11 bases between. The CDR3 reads CASSLEGWTPLHF. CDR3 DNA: TGTGCCAGCAGCTTGGAGGGTTGGACACCCCTCCACTTT.

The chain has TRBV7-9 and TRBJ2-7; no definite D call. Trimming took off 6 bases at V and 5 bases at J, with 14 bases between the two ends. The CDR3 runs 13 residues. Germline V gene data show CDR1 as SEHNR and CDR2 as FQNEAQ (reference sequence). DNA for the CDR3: TGTGCCAGCAGAAGGCGGCGAGAGGACGAGCAGTACTTC. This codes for CASRRRREDEQYF.

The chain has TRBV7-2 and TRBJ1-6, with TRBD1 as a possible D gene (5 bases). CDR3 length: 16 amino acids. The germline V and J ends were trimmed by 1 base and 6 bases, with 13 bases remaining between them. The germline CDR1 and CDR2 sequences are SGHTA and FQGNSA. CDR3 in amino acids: CASSLDTGRLNSPLHF. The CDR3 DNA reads TGTGCCAGCAGCTTAGACACAGGACGCCTTAATTCACCCCTCCACTTT.

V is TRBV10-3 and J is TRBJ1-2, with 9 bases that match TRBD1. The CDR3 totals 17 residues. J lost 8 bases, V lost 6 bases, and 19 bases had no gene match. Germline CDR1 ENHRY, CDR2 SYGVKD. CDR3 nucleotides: TGTGCCATCAGAAAAGGACAGGGGCCATTCCGAGCGTGGGGCTACACCTTC. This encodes CAIRKGQGPFRAWGYTF.

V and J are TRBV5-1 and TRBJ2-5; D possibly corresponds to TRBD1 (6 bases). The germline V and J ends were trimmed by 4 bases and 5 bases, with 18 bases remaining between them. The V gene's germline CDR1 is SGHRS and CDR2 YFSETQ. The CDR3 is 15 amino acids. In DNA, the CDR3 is TGCGCCAGCAGCGTAGCCACAGGGAGAGGGGAGACCCAGTACTTC. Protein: CASSVATGRGETQYF.

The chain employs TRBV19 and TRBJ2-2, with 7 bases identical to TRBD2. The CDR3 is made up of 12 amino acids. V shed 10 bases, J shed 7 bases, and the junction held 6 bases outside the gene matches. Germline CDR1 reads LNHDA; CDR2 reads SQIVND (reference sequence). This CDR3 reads CATSSGNGELFF. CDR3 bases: TGTGCCACCTCGAGCGGGAACGGGGAGCTGTTTTTT.

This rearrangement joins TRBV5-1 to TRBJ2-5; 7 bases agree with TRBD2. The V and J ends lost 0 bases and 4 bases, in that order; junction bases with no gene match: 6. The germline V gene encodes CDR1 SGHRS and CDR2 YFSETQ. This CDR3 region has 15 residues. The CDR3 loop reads CASSLVGGGTETQYF. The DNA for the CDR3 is TGCGCCAGCAGCTTGGTCGGCGGGGGAACAGAGACCCAGTACTTC.

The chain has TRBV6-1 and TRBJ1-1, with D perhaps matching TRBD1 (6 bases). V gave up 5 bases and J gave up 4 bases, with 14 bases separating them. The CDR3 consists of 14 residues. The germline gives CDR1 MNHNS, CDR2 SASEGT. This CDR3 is CASSLGQGGTEAFF. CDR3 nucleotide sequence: TGTGCCAGCAGTCTTGGCCAAGGGGGCACTGAAGCTTTCTTT.

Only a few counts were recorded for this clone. CDR3 protein: CASLPRGLKNTIYF. CDR3 nucleotide sequence: TGTGCCTCTCTTCCGAGGGGGTTGAAGAACACCATATATTTT. The chain joins TRBV6-1 to TRBJ1-3; weak D call: TRBD1 (6 bases). The CDR3 runs to 14 residues. Germline lookup yields CDR1 MNHNS and CDR2 SASEGT. Deletions cut 11 bases from V and 7 bases from J, with 21 bases between.

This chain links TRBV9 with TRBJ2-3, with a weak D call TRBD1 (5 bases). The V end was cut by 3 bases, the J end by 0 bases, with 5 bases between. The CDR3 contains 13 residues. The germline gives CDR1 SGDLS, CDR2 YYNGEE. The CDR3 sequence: CASSAGSTDTQYF. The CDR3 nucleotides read TGTGCCAGCAGCGCAGGGAGCACAGATACGCAGTATTTT.

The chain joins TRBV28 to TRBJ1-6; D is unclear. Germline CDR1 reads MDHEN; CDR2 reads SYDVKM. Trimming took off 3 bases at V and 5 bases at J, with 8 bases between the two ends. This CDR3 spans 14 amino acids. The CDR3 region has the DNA TGTGCCAGCAGTTTTGGAGGTAATAATTCACCCCTCCACTTT. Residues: CASSFGGNNSPLHF.

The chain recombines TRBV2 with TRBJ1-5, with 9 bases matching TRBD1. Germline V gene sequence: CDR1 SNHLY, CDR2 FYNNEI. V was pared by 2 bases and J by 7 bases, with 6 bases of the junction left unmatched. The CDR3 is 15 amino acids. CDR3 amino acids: CASSERDRARQPQHF. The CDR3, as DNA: TGTGCCAGCAGTGAAAGGGACAGGGCTCGCCAGCCCCAGCATTTT.

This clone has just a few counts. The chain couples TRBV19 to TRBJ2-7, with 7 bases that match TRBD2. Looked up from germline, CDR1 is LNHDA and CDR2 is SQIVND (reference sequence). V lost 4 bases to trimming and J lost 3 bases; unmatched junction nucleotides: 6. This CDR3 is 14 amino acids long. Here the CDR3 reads CASSTERGNYEQYF. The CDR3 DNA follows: TGTGCCAGTAGTACTGAGCGGGGTAACTACGAGCAGTACTTC. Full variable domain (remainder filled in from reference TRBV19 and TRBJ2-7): DGGITQSPKYLFRKEGQNVTLSCEQNLNHDAMYWYRQDPGQGLRLIYYSQIVNDFQKGDIAEGYSVSREKKESFPLTVTSAQKNPTAFYLCASSTERGNYEQYFGPGTRLTVT.

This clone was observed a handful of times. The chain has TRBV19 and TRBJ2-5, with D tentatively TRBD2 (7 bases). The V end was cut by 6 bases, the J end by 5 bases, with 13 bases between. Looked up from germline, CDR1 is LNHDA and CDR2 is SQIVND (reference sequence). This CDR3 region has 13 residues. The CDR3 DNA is TGTGCCAGTAGAAGAGGGGGGGGCGAGACCCAGTACTTC. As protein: CASRRGGGETQYF. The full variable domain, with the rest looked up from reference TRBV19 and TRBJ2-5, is DGGITQSPKYLFRKEGQNVTLSCEQNLNHDAMYWYRQDPGQGLRLIYYSQIVNDFQKGDIAEGYSVSREKKESFPLTVTSAQKNPTAFYLCASRRGGGETQYFGPGTRLLVL.

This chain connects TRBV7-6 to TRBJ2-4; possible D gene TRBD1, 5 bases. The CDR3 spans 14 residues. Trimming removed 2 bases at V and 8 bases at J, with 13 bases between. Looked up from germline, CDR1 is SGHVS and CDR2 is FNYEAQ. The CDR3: CASSLRAGWDIQYF. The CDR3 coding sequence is TGTGCCAGCAGCTTAAGAGCAGGGTGGGACATTCAGTACTTC.

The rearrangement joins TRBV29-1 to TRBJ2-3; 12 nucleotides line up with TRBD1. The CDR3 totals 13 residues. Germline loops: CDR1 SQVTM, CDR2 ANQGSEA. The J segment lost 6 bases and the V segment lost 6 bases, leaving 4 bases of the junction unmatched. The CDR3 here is CSVGTGGSDTQYF. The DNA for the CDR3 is TGCAGCGTCGGGACAGGGGGCTCGGATACGCAGTATTTT.

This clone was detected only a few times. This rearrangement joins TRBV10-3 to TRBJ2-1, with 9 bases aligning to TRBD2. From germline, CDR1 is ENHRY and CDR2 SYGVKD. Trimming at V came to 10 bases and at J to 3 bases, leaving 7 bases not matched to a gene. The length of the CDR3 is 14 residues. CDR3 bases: TGTGCCAGTGAAGCGGGGGGCGGCTACAATGAGCAGTTCTTC. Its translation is CASEAGGGYNEQFF.

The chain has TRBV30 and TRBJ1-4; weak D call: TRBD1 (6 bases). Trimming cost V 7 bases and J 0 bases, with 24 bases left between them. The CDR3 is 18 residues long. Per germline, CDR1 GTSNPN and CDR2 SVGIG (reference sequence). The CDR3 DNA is TGTGCCTACTTCCGAACCTCCGGGACACCCTCAACTAATGAAAAACTGTTTTTT. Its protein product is CAYFRTSGTPSTNEKLFF.

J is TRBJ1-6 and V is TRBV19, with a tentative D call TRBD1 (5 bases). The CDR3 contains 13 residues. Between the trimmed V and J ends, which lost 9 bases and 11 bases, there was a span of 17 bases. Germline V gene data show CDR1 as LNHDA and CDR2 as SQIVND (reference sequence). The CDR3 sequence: CARTVFGRAPLHF. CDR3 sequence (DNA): TGTGCCAGGACAGTGTTCGGTCGGGCACCCCTCCACTTT.

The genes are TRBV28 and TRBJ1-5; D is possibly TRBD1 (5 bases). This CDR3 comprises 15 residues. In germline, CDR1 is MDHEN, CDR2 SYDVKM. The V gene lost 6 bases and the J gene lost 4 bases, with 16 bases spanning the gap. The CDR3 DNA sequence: TGTGCCAGCAGGGTCTCAGGGTCGAGGAATCAGCCCCAGCATTTT. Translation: CASRVSGSRNQPQHF.

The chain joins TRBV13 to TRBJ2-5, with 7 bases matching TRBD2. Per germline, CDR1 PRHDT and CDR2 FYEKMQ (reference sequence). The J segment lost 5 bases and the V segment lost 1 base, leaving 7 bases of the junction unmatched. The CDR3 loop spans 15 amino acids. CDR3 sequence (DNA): TGTGCCAGCAGCTTAGACGGACGCGGGAGTGAGACCCAGTACTTC. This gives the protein CASSLDGRGSETQYF.

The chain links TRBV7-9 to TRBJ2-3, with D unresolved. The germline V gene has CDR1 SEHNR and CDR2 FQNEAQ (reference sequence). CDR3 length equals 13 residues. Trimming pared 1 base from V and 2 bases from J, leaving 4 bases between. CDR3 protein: CASSLVYTDTQYF. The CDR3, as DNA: TGTGCCAGCAGCTTAGTCTACACAGATACGCAGTATTTT.

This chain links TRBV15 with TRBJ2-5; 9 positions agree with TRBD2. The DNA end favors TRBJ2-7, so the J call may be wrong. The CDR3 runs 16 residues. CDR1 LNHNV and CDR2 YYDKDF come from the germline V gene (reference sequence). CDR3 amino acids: CATSPLGLAGLDEQYF. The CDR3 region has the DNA TGTGCCACCAGCCCTCTAGGGCTAGCGGGACTCGACGAGCAGTACTTC.